The rows below give T cell receptor beta chains drawn from one sample of a study of T cell changes during pregnancy in multiple sclerosis. Assay: immunoSEQ multiplex PCR; the TCRdb copy retains only in-frame clones and omits some. Of about 73,000 clones listed, 90% were seen once; the top ten hold around a tenth. Sequences were derived from peripheral blood, sampled after pregnancy. These receptors were obtained from a female donor in good health, enrolled as a control in a pregnancy study. The CDR3 runs from the conserved cysteine through the conserved F or W. The D gene is left open where the match is weak. Not every row has a clone size; where given, it reads once, few, many or a size class.

TRBJ1-5	NA	NA	TRBV7-8	15	CASSLEGVGNQPQHF	TGTGCCAGCAGCTTAGAGGGGGTCGGCAATCAGCCCCAGCATTTT
TRBJ1-2	NA	NA	TRBV9	11	CASNRGFGYTF	TGTGCCAGCAACCGGGGGTTCGGCTACACCTTC
TRBJ2-2	NA	NA	TRBV5-6	17	CASSLALDRPNTGELFF	TGTGCCAGCAGCTTGGCCTTAGACAGACCGAACACCGGGGAGCTGTTTTTT
TRBJ1-2	TRBD1	once	TRBV11-2	15	CASSLGTGGGYGYTF	TGTGCCAGCAGCCTGGGGACAGGGGGCGGCTATGGCTACACCTTC
TRBJ2-1	TRBD2	once	TRBV29-1	14	CSALTSGSNNEQFF	TGCAGCGCTCTGACTAGCGGGAGTAACAATGAGCAGTTCTTC
TRBJ2-7	NA	NA	TRBV7-9	16	CASSFPQGSLSYEQYF	TGTGCCAGCAGCTTTCCCCAGGGGTCCCTCTCCTACGAGCAGTACTTC
TRBJ1-4	TRBD1	NA	TRBV6-5	14	CASRGQATNEKLFF	TGTGCCAGCAGAGGACAGGCAACTAATGAAAAACTGTTTTTT
TRBJ2-7	NA	NA	TRBV6-5	14	CASSPWRGEVEQYF	TGTGCCAGCAGTCCCTGGCGGGGCGAGGTCGAGCAGTACTTC
TRBJ1-1	NA	few	TRBV6-6	14	CASSGKGSNTEAFF	TGTGCCAGCAGTGGGAAGGGGTCGAACACTGAAGCTTTCTTT
TRBJ2-4	NA	NA	TRBV11-3	17	CASSPPPPNMAKNIQYF	TGTGCCAGCAGCCCGCCTCCGCCGAACATGGCCAAAAACATTCAGTACTTC
TRBJ1-1	TRBD1	NA	TRBV11-2	18	CASSPTRGDRVLNTEAFF	TGTGCCAGCAGCCCCACCAGGGGGGACCGCGTCTTGAACACTGAAGCTTTCTTT
TRBJ2-1	TRBD2	once	TRBV15	14	CATSRDRLAGQQFF	TGTGCCACCAGCAGAGATCGACTAGCGGGACAGCAGTTCTTC
TRBJ2-7	NA	once	TRBV6-6	11	CASRGGNEQYF	TGTGCCAGCAGAGGGGGAAACGAGCAGTACTTC
TRBJ1-3	NA	NA	TRBV18	16	CASSELDGDSGNTIYF	TGTGCCAGCTCAGAACTAGACGGGGACTCTGGAAACACCATATATTTT
TRBJ2-5	TRBD1	once	TRBV7-2	16	CASSLFSRGYQETQYF	TGTGCCAGCAGCTTATTTTCCAGGGGGTACCAAGAGACCCAGTACTTC
TRBJ1-5	TRBD1	NA	TRBV9	15	CASSGEDRVDQPQHF	TGTGCCAGCAGCGGAGAGGACAGGGTTGATCAGCCCCAGCATTTT
TRBJ2-3	NA	NA	TRBV15	12	CATAGATDTQYF	TGTGCCACCGCGGGCGCCACAGATACGCAGTATTTT
TRBJ2-4	NA	NA	TRBV5-8	16	CASSLAQGTAKNIQYF	TGTGCCAGCAGCTTGGCCCAGGGTACGGCCAAAAACATTCAGTACTTC
TRBJ2-5	TRBD1	NA	TRBV7-2	16	CASSHRDRGNRETQYF	TGTGCCAGCAGCCACCGGGACAGGGGGAACCGGGAGACCCAGTACTTC
TRBJ1-2	TRBD1	NA	TRBV19	14	CASSRTGGIYGYTF	TGTGCCAGTAGCCGGACAGGGGGCATCTATGGCTACACCTTC
TRBJ1-4	TRBD1	NA	TRBV7-2	16	CASSLGQGATNEKLFF	TGTGCCAGCAGCCTGGGACAGGGGGCGACTAATGAAAAACTGTTTTTT
TRBJ1-6	NA	NA	TRBV15	14	CATSRVEGGSPLHF	TGTGCCACCAGCAGAGTCGAGGGAGGATCACCCCTCCACTTT
TRBJ1-5	NA	NA	TRBV18	14	CASSEGRGDQPQHF	TGTGCCAGCTCAGAAGGGCGGGGGGATCAGCCCCAGCATTTT
TRBJ1-1	TRBD1	NA	TRBV6-6	14	CASSGVRQGSEAFF	TGTGCCAGCAGTGGCGTGCGACAGGGAAGCGAAGCTTTCTTT
TRBJ2-7	TRBD1	NA	TRBV6-1	14	CASSVYGRGNEQYF	TGTGCCAGCAGCGTGTATGGCAGGGGGAACGAGCAGTACTTC
TRBJ2-1	TRBD1	once	TRBV10-3	15	CAISADRVGGYEQFF	TGTGCCATCAGCGCGGACAGGGTGGGAGGCTATGAGCAGTTCTTC
TRBJ1-5	NA	NA	TRBV12-5	14	CASGLHSSNQPQHF	TGTGCTAGTGGTTTGCACAGTAGCAATCAGCCCCAGCATTTT
TRBJ1-1	TRBD1	once	TRBV7-8	17	CASSSTGVWEGNTEAFF	TGTGCCAGCAGCTCGACAGGGGTCTGGGAGGGTAACACTGAAGCTTTCTTT
TRBJ2-7	TRBD2	NA	TRBV5-1	17	CASSSPPQGGTLYEQYF	TGCGCCAGCAGCTCTCCCCCCCAGGGAGGGACTTTATACGAGCAGTACTTC
TRBJ1-2	NA	NA	TRBV5-8	14	CASSLYMGNYGYTF	TGTGCCAGCAGCTTGTACATGGGCAACTATGGCTACACCTTC
TRBJ1-1	TRBD1	NA	TRBV18	15	CASSTLPDRLTEAFF	TGTGCCAGCTCAACACTACCGGACAGGCTCACTGAAGCTTTCTTT
TRBJ1-3	TRBD1	NA	TRBV6-5	13	CASRTGGGNTIYF	TGTGCCAGCCGTACAGGGGGAGGAAACACCATATATTTT
TRBJ2-1	NA	NA	TRBV5-5	15	CASSLVGQVYNEQFF	TGTGCCAGCAGCTTGGTAGGTCAGGTCTACAATGAGCAGTTCTTC
TRBJ2-4	NA	NA	TRBV19	15	CASSIDLGGRDIQYF	TGTGCCAGTAGTATAGATCTTGGAGGCCGGGACATTCAGTACTTC
TRBJ2-1	NA	NA	TRBV4-1	16	CASSQGRGNSYNEQFF	TGCGCCAGCAGCCAAGGGAGGGGCAACTCCTACAATGAGCAGTTCTTC
TRBJ2-4	TRBD1	NA	TRBV4-1	14	CASSQDIPGGIQYF	TGCGCCAGCAGCCAAGATATACCAGGGGGCATTCAGTACTTC
TRBJ2-7	NA	NA	TRBV27	14	CASSLLQGPYEQYF	TGTGCCAGCAGTTTACTGCAGGGGCCCTACGAGCAGTACTTC
TRBJ1-1	NA	NA	TRBV9	13	CASSSLGGTEAFF	TGTGCCAGCAGCTCCCTGGGGGGGACTGAAGCTTTCTTT
TRBJ2-7	NA	NA	TRBV11-2	17	CASSLVGGPLTPYEQYF	TGTGCCAGCAGCTTAGTCGGCGGTCCCCTCACCCCCTACGAGCAGTACTTC
TRBJ1-3	TRBD1	NA	TRBV10-3	18	CAISSRTSQGRSGNTIYF	TGTGCCATCAGTTCGCGAACCTCACAGGGGCGCTCTGGAAACACCATATATTTT
TRBJ1-3	NA	NA	TRBV5-6	14	CASSPRGNGNTIYF	TGTGCCAGCAGCCCGCGAGGAAATGGAAACACCATATATTTT
TRBJ1-2	NA	NA	TRBV27	14	CASREPGQNYGYTF	TGTGCCAGCAGAGAACCCGGACAGAACTATGGCTACACCTTC
TRBJ2-7	NA	NA	TRBV25-1	15	CASSADTLFSYEQYF	TGTGCCAGCAGTGCCGACACATTATTCTCCTACGAGCAGTACTTC
TRBJ2-1	NA	NA	TRBV7-9	12	CASSEYTDEQFF	TGTGCCAGCAGCGAATACACCGATGAGCAGTTCTTC
TRBJ1-4	NA	NA	TRBV19	12	CASSTTGEKLFF	TGTGCCAGTAGTACCACAGGGGAAAAACTGTTTTTT
TRBJ2-6	TRBD1	NA	TRBV10-2	15	CATTGVSSGANVLTF	TGCGCCACCACAGGGGTCTCCTCTGGGGCCAACGTCCTGACTTTC
TRBJ1-2	TRBD1	NA	TRBV19	13	CASSIEDREGYTF	TGTGCCAGTAGTATAGAGGACAGGGAAGGCTACACCTTC
TRBJ1-3	NA	NA	TRBV13	15	CASSLNAGLGNTIYF	TGTGCCAGCAGCTTAAATGCAGGACTGGGAAACACCATATATTTT
TRBJ2-7	NA	NA	TRBV7-2	12	CASSLISYEQYF	TGTGCCAGCAGCCTAATCTCCTACGAGCAGTACTTC
TRBJ2-7	NA	NA	TRBV19	13	CASRKDRSYEQYF	TGTGCCAGTAGGAAAGACAGATCCTACGAGCAGTACTTC
TRBJ2-1	TRBD2	NA	TRBV30	15	CAWNGGGRSYNEQFF	TGTGCCTGGAACGGCGGGGGGCGCTCCTACAATGAGCAGTTCTTC
TRBJ1-4	NA	NA	TRBV27	19	CASSPRPPDRGIRGEKLFF	TGTGCCAGCAGCCCAAGACCCCCGGACAGAGGAATAAGGGGAGAAAAACTGTTTTTT